This T cell receptor (beta chain) was documented in a study of blood T cell repertoires in COVID-19. In this sample, this clone turned up a few times. Methods used by the authors: Amplification of reference gene primers was used by the study to estimate nucleated cell counts. TCRdb's copy holds only in-frame clones and misses some; the assay was immunoSEQ multiplex PCR. That table is the source of V, J and clone size, and D and trimming were worked out from the DNA. The data contain some 170,000 clones, about four fifths of them seen just once; the ten biggest clones take up about 11%. Germline V gene lookup returns CDR1 SGDLS and CDR2 YYNGEE. The CDR3 has 15 amino acids. The ends lost 4 bases at V and 1 base at J; junction bases unmatched: 5.

The receptor was derived from a man aged 55-75 years with active or convalescent COVID-19. The V call is TRBV9, the J call TRBJ2-5, with TRBD1 matching 9 bases. The sample comprised peripheral blood. CDR3 DNA: TGTGCCAGCAGCCTAAGGACAGGGGCCCAAGAGACCCAGTACTTC. Protein product: CASSLRTGAQETQYF.